The clone carrying this T cell receptor (beta chain) has a single count. Unmatched junction bases numbered 10, after V lost 9 bases and J lost 5 bases. The V gene's germline CDR1 is KGHDR and CDR2 SFDVKD. The CDR3 has 15 residues. This sample was included in a study of blood T cell repertoires in COVID-19. TCRdb's copy holds only in-frame clones and misses some; the assay was immunoSEQ multiplex PCR. The sample carries more than 85,000 clones, roughly 87% recorded once. The origin of this receptor is a woman between 45 and 65 years old with COVID-19, enrolled during active disease. Sequencing used peripheral blood. The J gene is TRBJ2-3, the V gene TRBV24-1; 10 bases are shared with TRBD1. The CDR3 coding sequence is TGTGCCACCTCGGACAGGGGGTTAGGGGGAGATACGCAGTATTTT. Its translation: CATSDRGLGGDTQYF.